The clone carrying this T cell receptor (beta chain) was counted only a few times. The antigen remains unidentified. Other DNA sequences in the sample encode the same CDR3. Only in-frame clones appear in the TCRdb table, and some are missing; sequencing was by immunoSEQ multiplex PCR. This sample has some 110,000 clones, with about 90% found just once. The source of the sample is a study of graft-versus-host responses after intestinal transplantation. About the study: Isolated intestinal, liver-intestinal, or multivisceral transplants had been given to the recipients. For two to four years after anti-thymocyte globulin induction, all recipients took tacrolimus and steroids. Study observations and caveats: GvH clonotypes were identified within recipient marrow, with a subset emerging first in ileum or blood. Maximum circulating GvH clone levels tracked with early post-transplant HvG decreases.

In germline, CDR1 is SGHRS, CDR2 YFSETQ. This CDR3 is built from 14 residues. Trimming cost V 0 bases and J 2 bases; bases outside gene matches: 0. This TCR was recovered from a human donor who received an intestinal transplant. The chain carries TRBV5-1 and TRBJ2-5; 8 bases are shared with TRBD2. Sequenced material: unstimulated CD4+ T cells sorted from spleen or lymph node cells, taken before intestinal transplant. DNA for the CDR3: TGCGCCAGCAGCTTGGCGGGGGGGCAAGAGACCCAGTACTTC. Protein: CASSLAGGQETQYF.